Presented here are 31 T cell receptor beta chains from one specimen sequenced in a study of shared clonotypes between healthy human individuals. The repertoire was sequenced with immunoSEQ multiplex PCR; TCRdb's copy has only in-frame clones and lacks some. The sample carries 300,000 or so clones, about 74% recorded once. Sequencing input: memory CD4+ T cells sorted from blood. Sample subset: CD45RA-negative fraction. The receptors were sampled from a man aged 25-40 years in good health.

V and J are TRBV7-9 and TRBJ2-7, with D possibly TRBD1 on 6 matching bases. The V and J ends lost 4 bases and 0 bases respectively, with 10 bases between them. Germline CDR1 is SEHNR and CDR2 is FQNEAQ (reference sequence). The CDR3 runs 14 residues. This CDR3 is CASSSRTASYEQYF. For the CDR3, the DNA is TGTGCCAGCAGCTCCCGGACAGCCTCCTACGAGCAGTACTTC.

The chain joins TRBV10-3 to TRBJ2-7, with D uncertain. Trimming stripped 5 bases from V and 6 bases from J, with 8 bases between. This CDR3 spans 11 amino acids. Germline-derived CDR1 and CDR2 are ENHRY and SYGVKD. DNA for the CDR3: TGTGCCATCAGTATTATGGGCGAGCAGTACTTC. This encodes CAISIMGEQYF.

This chain uses TRBV2 with TRBJ2-3; 7 bases line up with TRBD1. Germline CDR1 SNHLY, CDR2 FYNNEI. The CDR3 is made up of 13 amino acids. The V and J ends lost 7 bases and 2 bases, in that order; junction bases with no gene match: 3. The CDR3 region has the DNA TGTGCCAGCAAGGGGACAGTCACAGATACGCAGTATTTT. It codes for CASKGTVTDTQYF.

The DNA of the CDR3 is TGTGCCAGCAGTTACCTAAGCGGGAGTTCCTACGAGCAGTACTTC. Protein: CASSYLSGSSYEQYF. The J gene is TRBJ2-7, the V gene TRBV6-5, with 8 bases fitting TRBD2. V shed 2 bases, J shed 1 base, and the junction held 4 bases outside the gene matches. Germline V CDR1 and CDR2: MNHEY, SVGAGI. CDR3 length: 15 amino acids.

This sequence joins TRBV6-4 and TRBJ2-1; TRBD2 matches 14 bases. V gave up 2 bases and J gave up 5 bases; unmatched junction bases: 11. This CDR3 is 19 amino acids long. In germline, CDR1 is MRHNA, CDR2 SNTAGT. The CDR3 reads CASSDPSRTSGRSNNEQFF. In DNA form, the CDR3 reads TGTGCCAGCAGTGACCCCTCGAGGACTAGCGGGAGGTCAAACAATGAGCAGTTCTTC.

The genes are TRBV5-1 and TRBJ1-1; tentative D call: TRBD1 (5 bases). The CDR3 extends over 18 amino acids. The V gene's germline CDR1 is SGHRS and CDR2 YFSETQ. The V end lost 1 base, the J end lost 1 base, and 20 bases lay between the germline ends. The CDR3 sequence: CASSLWAGQGTTNTEAFF. The CDR3 DNA reads as TGCGCCAGCAGCTTGTGGGCAGGTCAGGGTACGACGAACACTGAAGCTTTCTTT.

The chain links TRBV19 to TRBJ2-5, with D tentatively TRBD1 (6 bases). Between the trimmed V and J ends, which lost 1 base and 2 bases, there was a span of 11 bases. This CDR3 is built from 15 residues. Germline lookup yields CDR1 LNHDA and CDR2 SQIVND (reference sequence). The CDR3 region is CASSIGGRAQETQYF. CDR3 DNA: TGTGCCAGTAGTATAGGGGGGCGGGCTCAAGAGACCCAGTACTTC. Full variable domain (rest looked up from reference TRBV19 and TRBJ2-5): DGGITQSPKYLFRKEGQNVTLSCEQNLNHDAMYWYRQDPGQGLRLIYYSQIVNDFQKGDIAEGYSVSREKKESFPLTVTSAQKNPTAFYLCASSIGGRAQETQYFGPGTRLLVL.

CDR3 in amino acids: CASSLATEGDSQYF. The CDR3 DNA sequence: TGCGCCAGCAGCTTGGCGACAGAGGGTGATTCCCAGTACTTC. The gene calls are TRBV5-1 and TRBJ2-5; possibly TRBD1 or TRBD2 for D (5 bases each). V shed 0 bases and J shed 9 bases, with 15 bases lying between them. The CDR3 has 14 amino acids. CDR1 and CDR2 from the germline V gene are SGHRS and YFSETQ. Together with reference TRBV5-1 and TRBJ2-5, the CDR3 gives the full variable domain: KAGVTQTPRYLIKTRGQQVTLSCSPISGHRSVSWYQQTPGQGLQFLFEYFSETQRNKGNFPGRFSGRQFSNSRSEMNVSTLELGDSALYLCASSLATEGDSQYFGPGTRLLVL.

V and J are TRBV28 and TRBJ2-1; 7 nucleotides match TRBD2. The germline CDR1 and CDR2 sequences are MDHEN and SYDVKM. J was trimmed by 0 bases and V by 3 bases; bases with no gene match: 2. This CDR3 has 15 amino acids. The CDR3 spells CASSLRLASYNEQFF. The DNA of the CDR3 is TGTGCCAGCAGTTTGAGACTAGCCTCCTACAATGAGCAGTTCTTC.

The V and J genes are TRBV16 and TRBJ2-7; unclear D gene. Germline V gives CDR1 KGHSY, CDR2 FQNENV. The CDR3 length is 13 residues. V dropped 2 bases and J dropped 7 bases, with 12 bases sitting between them. This chain's CDR3 is CASSQDPTREQYF. The CDR3 DNA is TGTGCCAGCAGCCAAGACCCGACCCGGGAGCAGTACTTC. Variable domain in full (rest from reference TRBV16 and TRBJ2-7): GEEVAQTPKHLVRGEGQKAKLYCAPIKGHSYVFWYQQVLKNEFKFLISFQNENVFDETGMPKERFSAKCLPNSPCSLEIQATKLEDSAVYFCASSQDPTREQYFGPGTRLTVT.

This clone has ten or more counts. This chain uses TRBV13 with TRBJ2-7; possibly TRBD1 for D (6 bases). Germline V gene lookup returns CDR1 PRHDT and CDR2 FYEKMQ (reference sequence). The CDR3 runs 16 residues. Deletions cut 0 bases from V and 2 bases from J, with 14 bases between. CDR3 coding DNA: TGTGCCAGCAGCTTAGGCAGGGGCAGGGGAGCCTACGAGCAGTACTTC. Translated, it gives CASSLGRGRGAYEQYF.

This clone showed up just once. The chain uses TRBV28 and TRBJ1-2, with a weak D call TRBD1 (5 bases). The CDR3 consists of 12 residues. Germline V lookup: CDR1 MDHEN, CDR2 SYDVKM. V was clipped by 4 bases and J by 6 bases, with 9 bases between them. The CDR3 sequence: CASSSGRDGYTF. The CDR3 DNA follows: TGTGCCAGCAGTTCAGGGAGGGATGGCTACACCTTC.

The gene calls are TRBV30 and TRBJ2-5; possible D gene TRBD1, 7 bases. Germline CDR1 is GTSNPN and CDR2 is SVGIG (reference sequence). CDR3 length: 13 amino acids. V was shortened by 0 bases and J by 9 bases, with 14 bases between the two germline ends. The CDR3 bases are TGTGCCTGGAGTGTTCCGCCCAGGGGGGCCCAGTACTTC. Translating gives CAWSVPPRGAQYF.

Here the CDR3 DNA reads TGTGCCTGGGCCGCGGGAGGGCCAAGCAATGAGCAGTTCTTC. Translated: CAWAAGGPSNEQFF. The V gene is TRBV30, the J gene TRBJ2-1, with 9 bases that match TRBD2. Unmatched junction bases numbered 8, after V lost 5 bases and J lost 6 bases. The CDR3 is 14 residues long. Germline V gene lookup returns CDR1 GTSNPN and CDR2 SVGIG (reference sequence).

The rearrangement uses TRBV12-5 and TRBJ1-1, with 7 bases matching TRBD1. Germline CDR1 is LGHNT and CDR2 is FRNRAP. The CDR3 is made up of 14 amino acids. After removal of 2 bases from V and 5 bases from J, the junction contained 5 bases not matched to a gene. DNA for the CDR3: TGTGCTAGTGGTTTGTCAGGGGGAAAGACTGAAGCTTTCTTT. This translates into CASGLSGGKTEAFF.

The rearrangement links TRBV5-1 to TRBJ2-7; the D gene is possibly TRBD2 (6 bases). Trimming pared 4 bases from V and 2 bases from J, leaving 16 bases between. CDR3 size: 15 residues. Germline-derived CDR1 and CDR2 are SGHRS and YFSETQ. For the CDR3, the DNA is TGCGCCAGCAGCGGATTAAGTAGCGGAACCTACGAGCAGTACTTC. The encoded protein is CASSGLSSGTYEQYF.

The CDR3 protein is CASSTSRIPGNTIYF. CDR3 nucleotides: TGTGCCAGCAGCACCTCCCGTATCCCTGGAAACACCATATATTTT. The rearrangement joins TRBV11-2 to TRBJ1-3; D is unclear. V was cut by 5 bases and J by 2 bases, with 13 bases left in between. The CDR3 is made up of 15 amino acids. Germline V gene sequence: CDR1 SGHAT, CDR2 FQNNGV.

The genes are TRBV7-9 and TRBJ2-7; D remains ambiguous. CDR3 length: 15 amino acids. CDR1 is SEHNR and CDR2 is FQNEAQ in the germline V gene (reference sequence). Trimming removed 0 bases from V and 2 bases from J, with 11 bases in between. CDR3 sequence: CASSLARPDAYEQYF. DNA of the CDR3: TGTGCCAGCAGCTTAGCTCGTCCAGACGCCTACGAGCAGTACTTC.

The chain links TRBV11-2 to TRBJ1-2, with unresolved D. Per germline, CDR1 SGHAT and CDR2 FQNNGV. The CDR3 consists of 13 residues. V was pared by 1 base and J by 0 bases, with 3 bases between. The CDR3 bases are TGTGCCAGCAGCTTAGCAGCTAACTATGGCTACACCTTC. This gives the protein CASSLAANYGYTF.

In this sample, this clone turned up many times. The identical CDR3 is also encoded by other nucleotide sequences in the sample. V is TRBV2 and J is TRBJ1-5, with TRBD1 identical over 7 bases. From germline, CDR1 is SNHLY and CDR2 FYNNEI. Trimming at V came to 6 bases and at J to 3 bases, leaving 2 bases not matched to a gene. The CDR3 is made up of 13 amino acids. CDR3 DNA sequence: TGTGCCAGCAGGGGACAGTCCAATCAGCCCCAGCATTTT. Translating gives CASRGQSNQPQHF.

This clone was observed a single time. The chain employs TRBV15 and TRBJ2-7; 7 nucleotides agree with TRBD1. V trimming: 8 bases; J trimming: 6 bases; junction bases outside the gene matches: 10. This CDR3 comprises 13 residues. Germline loops: CDR1 LNHNV, CDR2 YYDKDF (reference sequence). This chain's CDR3 is CATSMTGMGEQYF. The CDR3 DNA is TGTGCCACCTCTATGACAGGGATGGGCGAGCAGTACTTC.

The gene calls are TRBV18 and TRBJ2-3, with 14 nucleotides matching TRBD2. V was clipped by 6 bases and J by 7 bases; unmatched bases: 6. The germline V gene has CDR1 KGHSH and CDR2 LQKENI. The CDR3 is 15 residues long. CDR3 region: CASSAGTSGRYTQYF. For the CDR3, the DNA is TGTGCCAGCTCGGCGGGGACTAGCGGGAGATATACGCAGTATTTT.

The chain combines TRBV7-8 with TRBJ2-7; TRBD2 matches 7 bases. The ends lost 1 base at V and 3 bases at J; junction bases unmatched: 3. Germline loops: CDR1 SGHVS, CDR2 FQNEAQ. The CDR3 runs to 14 residues. The CDR3 loop is CASSLVSSGYEQYF. The CDR3 region has the DNA TGTGCCAGCAGCTTAGTTTCTAGCGGCTACGAGCAGTACTTC.

This clone has only one observation. The CDR3 spells CASSGRAGGYEQYF. In nucleotides, the CDR3 is TGCGCCAGCAGTGGCCGAGCAGGGGGCTACGAGCAGTACTTC. The rearrangement uses TRBV10-1 and TRBJ2-7; 7 positions agree with TRBD1. The CDR3 has 14 amino acids. The V gene end was trimmed by 4 bases and the J gene end by 3 bases; junction bases not matched to a gene: 6. Germline V gene sequence: CDR1 WNHNN, CDR2 SYGVQD (reference sequence).

This clone appeared once. The J gene is TRBJ2-7, the V gene TRBV28, with TRBD2 matching over 12 bases. The J segment lost 6 bases and the V segment lost 8 bases, leaving 5 bases of the junction unmatched. CDR3 length: 13 residues. CDR1 is MDHEN, CDR2 SYDVKM, per germline. The CDR3 protein is CASVTSGRSEQYF. The DNA for the CDR3 is TGTGCCAGCGTAACTAGCGGGAGGTCCGAGCAGTACTTC.

This clone was observed a few times. This chain links TRBV11-2 with TRBJ2-7, with 7 positions matching TRBD1. From germline, CDR1 is SGHAT and CDR2 FQNNGV. The CDR3 consists of 14 residues. V gave up 1 base and J gave up 6 bases; unmatched junction bases: 6. CDR3 protein: CASSLVRGRSEQYF. In nucleotides, the CDR3 is TGTGCCAGCAGCTTAGTTAGGGGGCGCAGCGAGCAGTACTTC.

The chain is built from TRBV2 and TRBJ2-7; 13 nucleotides match TRBD2. The CDR3 is made up of 15 amino acids. The V and J ends lost 3 bases and 6 bases, in that order; junction bases with no gene match: 5. Germline CDR1 reads SNHLY; CDR2 reads FYNNEI. This CDR3 is CASSEAGTSGTEQYF. CDR3 bases: TGTGCCAGCAGTGAGGCCGGGACTAGCGGGACCGAGCAGTACTTC.

This clone was detected a few times. The chain is built from TRBV18 and TRBJ2-2; TRBD2 agrees at 11 bases. The CDR3 consists of 17 residues. The V and J ends lost 3 bases and 4 bases, in that order; junction bases with no gene match: 7. The germline gives CDR1 KGHSH, CDR2 LQKENI. The CDR3 region is CASSPGIAGGTTGELFF. DNA for the CDR3: TGTGCCAGCTCACCTGGAATAGCGGGAGGGACCACCGGGGAGCTGTTTTTT.

J is TRBJ1-1 and V is TRBV10-2, with 10 nucleotides matching TRBD1. Germline assignment: CDR1 WSHSY and CDR2 SAAADI. V gave up 3 bases and J gave up 0 bases; unmatched junction bases: 13. The CDR3 is 19 amino acids. The CDR3 region has the DNA TGCGCCAGCAGTGATGGTGGGACAGGGGTTTCTTATCTGAACACTGAAGCTTTCTTT. It codes for CASSDGGTGVSYLNTEAFF.

This clone showed up just a few times. The chain is built from TRBV7-2 and TRBJ2-4; D call uncertain. Looked up from germline, CDR1 is SGHTA and CDR2 is FQGNSA. This CDR3 is built from 15 residues. Trimming cost V 5 bases and J 6 bases, with 17 bases left between them. The CDR3 region has the DNA TGTGCCAGCAGCCAAGGTACCAGCAGGACAAACATTCAGTACTTC. Protein product: CASSQGTSRTNIQYF.

This chain connects TRBV7-2 to TRBJ2-7; D ambiguous. Trimming left V 5 bases short and J 3 bases short, with 8 bases between. Germline CDR1 SGHTA, CDR2 FQGNSA. CDR3 size: 12 residues. The CDR3 protein is CASSGVNYEQYF. The CDR3 bases are TGTGCCAGCAGCGGGGTTAACTACGAGCAGTACTTC.